The text below deals with one T cell receptor (beta chain). Its antigen is undetermined. The data belong to a study of T-cell reconstitution after alpha-beta-depleted transplantation in children. The study, taken as a whole, reports: T-cell numbers and diversity, one year after transplant, stemmed largely from T cells that were newly produced.

Unique molecular identifiers were used to barcode this TCRbeta library. From the PCR reads, TCRdb called clonotypes with MiXCR, one entry per CDR3 protein. The sample lists 580,000 or so distinct CDR3 sequences, 23% seen once, with 14% in the top ten. Material: PBMCs, mostly from graft donor cells, obtained 360 days after TCRalphabeta/CD19-depleted stem cell transplant. The sequence came from a boy younger than two who had a stem cell transplant for acute myeloid leukemia, so the T cells may come from the graft donor.

CDR3 region: CSASRQINEKLFF. CDR3 bases: TGCAGTGCTAGTCGACAGATAAATGAAAAACTGTTTTTT. The chain carries TRBV20-1 and TRBJ1-4; possibly TRBD1 for D (5 bases). The CDR3 sequence is 13 residues long. In germline, CDR1 is DFQATT, CDR2 SNEGSKA (reference sequence). V lost 3 bases, J lost 5 bases, and 10 bases lay in between.